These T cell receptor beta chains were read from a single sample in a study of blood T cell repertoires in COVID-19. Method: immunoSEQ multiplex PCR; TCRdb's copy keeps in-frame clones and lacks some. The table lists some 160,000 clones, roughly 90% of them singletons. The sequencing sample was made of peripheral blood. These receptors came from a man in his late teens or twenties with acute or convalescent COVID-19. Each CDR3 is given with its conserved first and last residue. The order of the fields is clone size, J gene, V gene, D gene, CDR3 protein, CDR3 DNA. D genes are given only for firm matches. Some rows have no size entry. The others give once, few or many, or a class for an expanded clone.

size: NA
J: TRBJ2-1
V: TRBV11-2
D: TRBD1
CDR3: CASSLVWDSEQFF
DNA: TGTGCCAGCAGCCTTGTCTGGGACAGTGAGCAGTTCTTC

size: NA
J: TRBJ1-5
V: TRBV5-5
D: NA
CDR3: CASSVTGGPSNQPQHF
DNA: TGTGCCAGCAGCGTTACAGGAGGGCCCAGCAATCAGCCCCAGCATTTT

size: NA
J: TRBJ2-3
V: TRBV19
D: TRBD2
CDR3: CASKRAGGSTDTQYF
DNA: TGTGCCAGTAAAAGGGCGGGGGGCAGCACAGATACGCAGTATTTT

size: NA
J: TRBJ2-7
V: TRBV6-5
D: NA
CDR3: CASSYSYAGDYEQYF
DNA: TGTGCCAGCAGTTACTCGTATGCAGGGGACTACGAGCAGTACTTC

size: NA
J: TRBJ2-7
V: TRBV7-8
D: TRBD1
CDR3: CASSGRQGDREQYF
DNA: TGTGCCAGCAGCGGAAGACAGGGGGATCGGGAGCAGTACTTC

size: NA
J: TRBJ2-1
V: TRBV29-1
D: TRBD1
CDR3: CSVEKDRGPDNEQFF
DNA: TGCAGCGTGGAAAAAGACAGGGGTCCGGACAATGAGCAGTTCTTC

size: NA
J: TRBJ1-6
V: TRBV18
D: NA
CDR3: CASSPFRDSYNSPLHF
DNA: TGTGCCAGCTCACCCTTCCGCGACAGTTATAATTCACCCCTCCACTTT

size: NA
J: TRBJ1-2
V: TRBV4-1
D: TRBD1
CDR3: CASSPPGGGGAGYGYTF
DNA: TGCGCCAGCAGCCCCCCCGGTGGAGGGGGCGCGGGCTATGGCTACACCTTC

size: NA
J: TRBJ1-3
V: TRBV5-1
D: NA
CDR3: CASSPGTTGNTIYF
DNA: TGCGCCAGCAGCCCTGGGACAACTGGAAACACCATATATTTT

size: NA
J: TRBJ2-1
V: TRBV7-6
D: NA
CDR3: CASRLLSSGEQFF
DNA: TGTGCCAGCAGACTCCTTTCCTCTGGTGAGCAGTTCTTC

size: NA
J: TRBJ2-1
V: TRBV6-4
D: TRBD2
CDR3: CASSRLAGVDNEQFF
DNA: TGTGCCAGCAGCCGCCTAGCGGGAGTAGACAATGAGCAGTTCTTC

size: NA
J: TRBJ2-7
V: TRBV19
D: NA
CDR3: CASSPLAHSYEQYF
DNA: TGTGCCAGTAGCCCCCTAGCGCACTCCTACGAGCAGTACTTC

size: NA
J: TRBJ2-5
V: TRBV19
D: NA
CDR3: CASSPSRPGGQETQYF
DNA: TGTGCCAGTAGTCCCTCTCGCCCCGGGGGACAAGAGACCCAGTACTTC

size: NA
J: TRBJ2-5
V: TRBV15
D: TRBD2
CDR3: CATSEAGGIGTQYF
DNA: TGTGCCACCAGCGAAGCGGGGGGTATCGGGACCCAGTACTTC

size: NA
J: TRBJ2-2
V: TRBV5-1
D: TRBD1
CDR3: CASSGRQGGTGELFF
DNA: TGCGCCAGCAGCGGGAGACAGGGGGGAACCGGGGAGCTGTTTTTT

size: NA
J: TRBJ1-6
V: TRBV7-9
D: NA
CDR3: CASSPPEAISPLHF
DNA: TGTGCCAGCAGCCCCCCCGAAGCCATTTCACCCCTCCACTTT

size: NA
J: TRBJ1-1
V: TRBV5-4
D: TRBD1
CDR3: CASSLEGQGNTEAFF
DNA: TGTGCCAGCAGCTTGGAGGGACAGGGCAACACTGAAGCTTTCTTT

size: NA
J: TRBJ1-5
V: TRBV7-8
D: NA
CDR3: CASSSSSGGSNQPQHF
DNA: TGTGCCAGCAGCTCGTCCTCCGGGGGAAGCAATCAGCCCCAGCATTTT

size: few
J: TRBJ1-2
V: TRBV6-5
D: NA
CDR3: CASSYRAGDYGYTF
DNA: TGTGCCAGCAGTTACCGGGCAGGGGACTATGGCTACACCTTC

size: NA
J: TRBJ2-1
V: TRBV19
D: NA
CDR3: CASSMGQGTYNEQFF
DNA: TGTGCCAGTAGTATGGGGCAGGGGACCTACAATGAGCAGTTCTTC

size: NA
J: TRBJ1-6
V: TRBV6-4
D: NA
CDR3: CASSDWQNSPLHF
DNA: TGTGCCAGCAGTGACTGGCAGAACTCACCCCTCCACTTT

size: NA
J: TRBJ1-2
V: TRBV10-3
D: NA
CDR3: CAISESRGYTF
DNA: TGTGCCATCAGTGAGTCGCGGGGCTACACCTTC

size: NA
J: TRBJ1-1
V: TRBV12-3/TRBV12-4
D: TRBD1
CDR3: CASTRQGSTEAFF
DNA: TGTGCCAGCACGAGACAGGGGAGCACTGAAGCTTTCTTT

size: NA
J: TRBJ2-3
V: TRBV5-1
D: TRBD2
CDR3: CASSSLGLAVADTQYF
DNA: TGCGCCAGCAGCTCCCTGGGACTAGCTGTGGCAGATACGCAGTATTTT

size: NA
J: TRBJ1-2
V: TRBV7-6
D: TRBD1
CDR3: CASSLGRQGYGYTF
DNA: TGTGCCAGCAGCCTGGGACGACAGGGCTATGGCTACACCTTC

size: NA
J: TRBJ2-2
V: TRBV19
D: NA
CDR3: CASSILGQGGTGELFF
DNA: TGTGCCAGTAGTATATTGGGTCAGGGAGGCACCGGGGAGCTGTTTTTT